This paragraph covers one T cell receptor beta chain sequence. Its matching antigen is unknown. The entry originates in a study of T cell responses to AZD1222 COVID-19 vaccine. Study results and limitations: Donors skewed white British and female; clonal diversity was possibly underestimated. Without day 14 samples, only post-peak T cell repertoires were studied.

Between the trimmed V and J ends, which lost 3 bases and 4 bases, there was a span of 15 bases. This CDR3 is 14 amino acids long. Germline values: CDR1 SQVTM, CDR2 ANQGSEA. Method: immunoSEQ multiplex PCR; TCRdb's copy keeps in-frame clones and lacks some. In the table there are over 110,000 clones, about 93% of which are singletons. This specimen was peripheral blood, taken on day 0 of AZD1222 vaccination. This TCR derives from an adult in good health. The rearrangement joins TRBV29-1 to TRBJ1-2, with D perhaps matching TRBD1 (5 bases). DNA for the CDR3: TGCAGCGTTGATGGTACGGGGCTCGGCTATGGCTACACCTTC. Its translation is CSVDGTGLGYGYTF.